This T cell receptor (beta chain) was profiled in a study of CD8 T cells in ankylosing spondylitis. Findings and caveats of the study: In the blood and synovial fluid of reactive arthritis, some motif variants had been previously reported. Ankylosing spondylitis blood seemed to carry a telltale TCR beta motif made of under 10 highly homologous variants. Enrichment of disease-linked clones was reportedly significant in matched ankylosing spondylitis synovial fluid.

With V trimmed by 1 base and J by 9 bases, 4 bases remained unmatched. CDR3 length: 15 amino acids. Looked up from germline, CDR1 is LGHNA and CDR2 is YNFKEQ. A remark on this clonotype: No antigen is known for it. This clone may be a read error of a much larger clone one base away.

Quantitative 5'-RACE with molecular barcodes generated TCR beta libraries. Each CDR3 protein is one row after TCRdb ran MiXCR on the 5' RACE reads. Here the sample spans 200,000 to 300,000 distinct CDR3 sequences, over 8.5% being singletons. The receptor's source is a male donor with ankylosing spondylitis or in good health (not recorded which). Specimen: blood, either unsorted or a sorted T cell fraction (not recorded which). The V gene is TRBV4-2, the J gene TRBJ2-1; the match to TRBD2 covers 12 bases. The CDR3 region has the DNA TGTGCCAGCAGCCAAGCTAGCGGGGGGGCCGTTGAGCAGTTCTTC. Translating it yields CASSQASGGAVEQFF.